This T cell receptor beta chain stems from a study of Ad26.COV2.S vaccination and SARS-CoV-2 variants (dated by TCRdb to the early 2020s). Describing the broader study: Vaccine-arm donors came from COV1001, a multicentre, randomized, double-blind, placebo-controlled phase I-IIa trial of Ad26.COV2.S in healthy adults. Investigators did not know the trial group allocation while performing experiments and assessing outcomes. Ad26.COV2.S was given intramuscularly at 5x10^10 or 1x10^11 viral particles, as a single shot or as two shots 56 days apart. TCRbeta repertoire sequencing served as the tool for gauging how specific and how broad the SARS-CoV-2-reactive T cell receptors were following Ad26.COV2.S vaccination. Participants in the trial were split at random into five groups of five each, receiving low-dose or high-dose Ad26.COV2.S once or twice, or else placebo on both occasions. A total of 32 samples were included in the TCR-sequenced set, comprising around 20 Ad26.COV2.S vaccine recipients, 5 placebo recipients and 8 SARS-CoV-2 convalescent individuals.

Results and caveats for the whole study, not just this receptor: Higher spike-specific TCR breadth was observed in Ad26.COV2.S recipients than in placebo recipients (P = 0.0014). The study lacked the statistical power to compare responses across vaccine doses or regimens. The authors noted that the TCR breadth and depth analyses may have underestimated total T cell responses. Comparable non-spike TCR breadth was observed between vaccine and placebo recipients, consistent with only spike being contained in the vaccine. Substantial breadth of spike-specific CD8+ and CD4+ T cell responses was reported after vaccination.

The CDR3 goes from the cysteine to the phenylalanine over 15 residues. Just the 45-base CDR3 DNA is kept, in frame starting at base 1. In the germline V gene (reference sequence), CDR1 corresponds to LNHDA and CDR2 to SQIVND. V sheds 3 bases and J sheds 4 bases, leaving 16 bases between their ends. In regard to this clone: Its antigen target is currently unknown. No clone much larger than this one lies a single base away; base qualities are absent.

The immunoSEQ Assay was used to sequence TCRbeta CDR3 regions. After extraction, genomic DNA underwent amplification by bias-controlled multiplex PCR, followed by high-throughput sequencing. The paper's processing steps were these. Collapsing and filtering of sequences were performed to quantify the absolute abundance of each unique TCRbeta CDR3 region. T cell fraction was estimated by normalizing TCRbeta template counts to usable DNA, which was measured by amplifying reference genes present in all nucleated cells. Repertoire TCRs were annotated as SARS-CoV-2-specific when V gene, CDR3 amino acid sequence and J gene were exactly matched to a known reactive TCR set. MIRA supplied the reference SARS-CoV-2 TCR set, which was filtered for enrichment in COVID-19-positive ImmuneCODE repertoires so that public or cross-reactive TCRs were removed. Drawing on the MIRA antigens, annotated TCRs were analysed further at the level of specific ORF or position within ORF. Depth was the summed frequency of annotated unique rearrangements, while breadth was defined as annotated unique rearrangements over total unique productive rearrangements. Group comparisons of TCR breadth used two-sided Wilcoxon rank-sum tests. In TCRdb, the immuneACCESS table is reduced to in-frame sequences with V and J assigned. These tables do not hold every clone; where another copy was compared, an unresolved V gene accounts for under half, and the others remain unexplained. V, J and clone size reflect that table, while D and trimming were determined from the DNA. This sample lists some 460,000 clones; about 89% were detected once. The ten largest clones take up over 1.5% of the sample.

The meaning of the sample's treatment or condition label: 15 to 20 received Ad26.COV2.S at low or high dose, single or two shots; about 5 received placebo; per-sample allocation not given. For vaccine and placebo recipients, the sequenced repertoires came from samples collected on day 63 after the first injection. Between 29 July and 7 August 2020, Cohort 1b enrolled about two dozen adults aged 18-55 years at one site in Boston, USA. Ad26.COV2.S consisted of a replication-incompetent adenovirus type 26 vector by which a prefusion-stabilized SARS-CoV-2 spike protein from the original Wuhan strain was expressed.

The TCR originated in a person aged 18-60 years who received the Ad26.COV2.S COVID-19 vaccine or a placebo. Material: peripheral blood, obtained in a trial of Ad26.COV2.S vaccine versus placebo. This chain is built from TRBV19 and TRBJ2-7, with an unclear D gene assignment. In nucleotides, the sequence is TGTGCCAGTAGTATCCCTGGGGAACCCTATTACGAGCAGTACTTC. Translated, it gives CASSIPGEPYYEQYF.